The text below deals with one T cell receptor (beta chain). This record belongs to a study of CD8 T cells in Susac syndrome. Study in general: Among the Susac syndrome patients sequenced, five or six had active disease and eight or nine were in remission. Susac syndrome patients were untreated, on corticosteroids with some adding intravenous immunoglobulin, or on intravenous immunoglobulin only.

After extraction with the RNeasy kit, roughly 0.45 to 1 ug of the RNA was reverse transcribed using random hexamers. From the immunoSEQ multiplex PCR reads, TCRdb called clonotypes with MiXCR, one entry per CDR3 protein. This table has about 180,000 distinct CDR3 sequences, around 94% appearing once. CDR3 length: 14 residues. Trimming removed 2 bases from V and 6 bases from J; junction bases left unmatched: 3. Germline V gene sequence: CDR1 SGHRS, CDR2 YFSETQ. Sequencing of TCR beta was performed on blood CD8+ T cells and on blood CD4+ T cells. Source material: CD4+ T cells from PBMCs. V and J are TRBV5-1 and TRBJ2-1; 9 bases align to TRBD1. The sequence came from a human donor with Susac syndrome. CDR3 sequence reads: CASSFGTGSNEQFF. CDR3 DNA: TGCGCCAGCAGCTTCGGGACAGGGTCCAATGAGCAGTTCTTC.